Sequencing of this TCR beta chain was carried out in a study of regulatory T cells in long-lasting Graves disease. Overall study findings and caveats: Persistent disease favored TRBV28, TRBJ1-2 and TRBJ2-5.

In germline, CDR1 is SGHRS, CDR2 YFSETQ. The CDR3 sequence is 13 residues long. Assembly of TCR beta libraries relied on iRepertoire HTBI primers together with Arm-PCR of CDR3 regions. TCRdb redid the calling of the multiplex PCR reads with MiXCR, one entry per CDR3 protein. Among 450,000 or so distinct CDR3 sequences listed, about 20% were seen once. In its sample, this clonotype was seen many times. Its matching antigen is unknown. One junction end disagrees with the germline gene, perhaps due to a read error. As to time point: persistent/refractory GD, antithyroid drugs over 5 years with positive TRAb. The TCR library was made from RNA extracted from PBMCs.

The chain couples TRBV5-1 to TRBJ1-1; D perhaps matches TRBD1 (5 bases). The TCR originated in a female donor with Graves disease. Source: peripheral blood mononuclear cells (PBMCs), taken when the disease was refractory, from a patient treated with antithyroid drugs. The CDR3 here is CASSSGLNTEAFF. The CDR3 coding sequence is TGTGCCAGCAGTTCAGGGTTGAACACTGAAGCTTTCTTT.